Listed here is a single T cell receptor beta chain. Original processing notes: Amplifying reference gene primers gave estimates of nucleated cell counts. The table came from immunoSEQ multiplex PCR; TCRdb's copy has only in-frame clones and leaves some out. The V and J calls and clone size were taken over from that table, and D and trimming were inferred from the DNA. The sample has 75,000 to 100,000 clones, about 83% seen once. These data originate in a study of blood T cell repertoires in COVID-19. Study-wide context: Researchers got acute and convalescent COVID-19 samples from the United States, Italy and Spain. T cells, B-cell-depleted T cells, or PBMCs supplied cDNA or gDNA.

This CDR3 region has 12 residues. Germline CDR1 and CDR2: SNHLY and FYNNEI. Trimming cost V 3 bases and J 11 bases; bases outside gene matches: 6. The sequence was collected from a man in his 60s with acute or convalescent COVID-19. The sample was peripheral blood. The V and J genes are TRBV2 and TRBJ2-7, with 8 bases identical to TRBD1. Here the CDR3 reads CASSDIQGAEYF. The CDR3 coding sequence is TGTGCCAGCAGTGATATTCAGGGGGCTGAGTACTTC.